Following are 7 T cell receptor beta chains from one sample sequenced in a study of tumor and adjacent non-tumor tissue in lung cancer. TCRbeta libraries were built with three rounds of nested PCR, modified from ARM-PCR. TCRdb reprocessed the multiplex PCR reads via MiXCR and lists one record per CDR3 protein. The data contain 200,000 to 250,000 distinct CDR3 sequences, around 71% of them singletons. The template was RNA from unsorted bulk tissue. The sequenced material came from lung tumor tissue. All receptors come from a man aged 60 to 75 with non-small cell lung cancer.

Notes on this clonotype: This may arise from a read error, as a much more abundant clone is one base away. This rearrangement joins TRBV20-1 to TRBJ1-1; D gene ambiguous. Trimming shortened V by 4 bases and J by 7 bases, and 7 bases separated the two germline ends. The CDR3 covers 10 residues. Germline loops: CDR1 DFQATT, CDR2 SNEGSKA (reference sequence). The CDR3 DNA follows: TGCAGTGCTAATAGTGTTGAAGCTTTCTTT. The encoded protein is CSANSVEAFF.

This clonotype was seen a handful of times. The DNA for the CDR3 is TGTGCCAGCAGTGAAGTAGCGGGGGCCAATTCACCCCTCCACTTT. This gives the protein CASSEVAGANSPLHF. V is TRBV6-1 and J is TRBJ1-6; a weak D match, TRBD1 (6 bases). The V end lost 1 base, the J end lost 7 bases, and 11 bases lay between the germline ends. In germline, CDR1 is MNHNS, CDR2 SASEGT. This CDR3 comprises 15 residues.

Comments on this clonotype: At one boundary the junction diverges from the germline segment, which might be a read error. V and J are TRBV4-3 and TRBJ2-7; D possibly matches TRBD1 or TRBD2 (5 bases each). Germline CDR1 is LGHNA and CDR2 is YSLEER. The CDR3 is 14 amino acids. CDR3 sequence: CTSSQEMGAYEQYF. The CDR3 DNA reads as TGCACCAGCAGCCAGGAAATGGGGGCCTACGAGCAGTACTTC.

This clonotype was observed once. The J gene is TRBJ1-1, the V gene TRBV11-3; D remains unclear. Trimming removed 0 bases at V and 11 bases at J, with 13 bases between. The CDR3 loop spans 13 amino acids. From germline, CDR1 is SGHNT and CDR2 YENEEA. The CDR3 is CASSLDSIPRAFF. The CDR3 coding sequence is TGTGCCAGCAGCTTAGACTCGATCCCTCGGGCTTTCTTT.

This clonotype came up once. The chain uses TRBV4-3 and TRBJ1-5; D remains unclear. Germline CDR1 is LGHNA and CDR2 is YSLEER. V was trimmed by 4 bases and J by 4 bases, leaving 17 bases between them. The CDR3 is 16 amino acids. The CDR3: CASSRDWGYRNQPQHF. The CDR3 coding sequence is TGCGCCAGCAGCCGAGATTGGGGATATAGGAATCAGCCCCAGCATTTT.

Only a few counts were recorded for this clonotype. The chain is built from TRBV12-3 or TRBV12-4 and TRBJ2-1; no clear D gene. Trimming took off 1 base at V and 10 bases at J, with 8 bases between the two ends. The CDR3 length is 12 residues. The CDR3 sequence is CASSLGLGEQFF. The DNA for the CDR3 is TGTGCCAGCAGTTTAGGACTCGGGGAGCAGTTCTTC.

In its sample, this clonotype was seen once. Since the CDR3 does not end with the conserved phenylalanine or tryptophan, this likely comes from a read error. This chain joins TRBV12-3 or TRBV12-4 and TRBJ1-1; D uncertain. V was shortened by 8 bases and J by 3 bases, with 13 bases between the two germline ends. This CDR3 is built from 13 residues. The CDR3 DNA is TGTGCCAGCTCCCGGGTTTTGGACACTGAAGCTTTCTAT. Amino acid sequence: CASSRVLDTEAFY.